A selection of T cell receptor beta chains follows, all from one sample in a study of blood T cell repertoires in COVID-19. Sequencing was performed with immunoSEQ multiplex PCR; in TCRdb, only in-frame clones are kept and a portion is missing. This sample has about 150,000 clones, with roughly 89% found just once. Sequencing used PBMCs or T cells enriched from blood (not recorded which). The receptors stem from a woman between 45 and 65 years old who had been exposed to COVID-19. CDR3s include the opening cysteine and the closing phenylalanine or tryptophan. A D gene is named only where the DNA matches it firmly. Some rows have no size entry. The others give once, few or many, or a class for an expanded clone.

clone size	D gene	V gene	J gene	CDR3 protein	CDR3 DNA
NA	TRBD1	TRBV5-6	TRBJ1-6	CASSLRDSYSPLHF	TGTGCCAGCAGCTTGCGGGACAGCTATTCACCCCTCCACTTT
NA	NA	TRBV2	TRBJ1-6	CASGGGATDYF	TGTGCCAGCGGCGGGGGGGCTACAGATTACTTT
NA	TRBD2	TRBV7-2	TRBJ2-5	CASSLASGAGGRGTQYF	TGTGCCAGCAGCTTAGCAAGCGGAGCGGGGGGGCGCGGGACCCAGTACTTC
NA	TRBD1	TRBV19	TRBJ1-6	CATHKGARNSPLHF	TGTGCCACCCATAAGGGGGCTCGGAATTCACCCCTCCACTTT
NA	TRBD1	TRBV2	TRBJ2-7	CASSAAGGDEQYF	TGTGCCAGCAGTGCGGCAGGGGGCGACGAGCAGTACTTC
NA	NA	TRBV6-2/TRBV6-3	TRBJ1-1	CASSLIPRQATEAFF	TGTGCCAGCAGCTTAATCCCCCGACAGGCCACTGAAGCTTTCTTT
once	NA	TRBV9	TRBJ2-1	CASSVGGSAYNEQFF	TGTGCCAGCAGCGTCGGAGGGAGTGCCTACAATGAGCAGTTCTTC
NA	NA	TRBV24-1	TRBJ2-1	CATSDLTGQFF	TGTGCCACCAGTGACCTAACCGGGCAGTTCTTC
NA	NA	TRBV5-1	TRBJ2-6	CASSQVAPGANVLTF	TGCGCCAGCAGCCAGGTGGCGCCTGGGGCCAACGTCCTGACTTTC
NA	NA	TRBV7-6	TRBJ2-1	CASSMADEQFF	TGTGCCAGCAGCATGGCAGATGAGCAGTTCTTC
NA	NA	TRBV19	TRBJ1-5	CASGAVSQPQHF	TGTGCCAGTGGGGCAGTATCCCAGCCCCAGCATTTT
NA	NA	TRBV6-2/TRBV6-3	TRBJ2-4	CASSYALSDINIQYF	TGTGCCAGCAGTTACGCCCTTAGCGATATAAACATTCAGTACTTC
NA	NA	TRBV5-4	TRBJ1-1	CASSGRQNTEAFF	TGTGCCAGCAGTGGGAGGCAGAACACTGAAGCTTTCTTT
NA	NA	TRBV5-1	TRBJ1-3	CASSLVSGPGAGNTIYF	TGCGCCAGCAGCTTGGTGTCGGGGCCGGGGGCTGGAAACACCATATATTTT
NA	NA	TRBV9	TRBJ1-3	CASTPGDF	TGTGCCAGCACCCCGGGGGATTTT
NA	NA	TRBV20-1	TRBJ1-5	CSASQGSSQPQHF	TGCAGTGCTAGTCAGGGCTCATCTCAGCCCCAGCATTTT
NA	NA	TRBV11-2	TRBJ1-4	CASSPPSGLNEKLFF	TGTGCCAGCAGCCCCCCCTCTGGACTTAATGAAAAACTGTTTTTT
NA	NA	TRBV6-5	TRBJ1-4	CASSYSSRAREKLFF	TGTGCCAGCAGTTACTCGAGCCGAGCTCGTGAAAAACTGTTTTTT
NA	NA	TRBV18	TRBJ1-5	CASSPRTGQNSNQPQHF	TGTGCCAGCTCACCAAGAACGGGACAAAATAGCAATCAGCCCCAGCATTTT
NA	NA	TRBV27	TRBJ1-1	CASGTEAFF	TGTGCCAGCGGGACAGAAGCTTTCTTT
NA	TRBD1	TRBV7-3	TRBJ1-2	CASSSTGGVDYGYTF	TGTGCCAGCAGCTCAACAGGGGGCGTAGACTATGGCTACACCTTC
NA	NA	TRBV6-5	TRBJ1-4	CASSYASRNEKLFF	TGTGCCAGCAGTTATGCGTCCCGTAATGAAAAACTGTTTTTT
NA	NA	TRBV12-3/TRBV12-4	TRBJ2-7	CASSTTTGEQYF	TGTGCCAGCAGTACCACAACGGGGGAGCAGTACTTC
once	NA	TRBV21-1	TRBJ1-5	CASSNPGTGSKRSNQPQHF	TGTGCCAGCAGCAACCCCGGGACAGGAAGCAAAAGGAGCAATCAGCCCCAGCATTTT
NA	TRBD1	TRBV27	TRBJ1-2	CASRGQGGNYGYTF	TGTGCCAGCAGGGGACAGGGGGGCAACTATGGCTACACCTTC
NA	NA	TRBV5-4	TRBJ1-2	CASSLFSGYGYTF	TGTGCCAGCAGCTTGTTTTCAGGGTATGGCTACACCTTC
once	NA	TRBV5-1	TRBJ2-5	CASSLEGEETQYF	TGCGCCAGCAGCTTGGAGGGGGAAGAGACCCAGTACTTC
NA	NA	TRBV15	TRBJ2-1	CATGGVNEQFF	TGTGCCACCGGGGGCGTGAATGAGCAGTTCTTC
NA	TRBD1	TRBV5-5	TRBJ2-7	CASSARDRGGSYEQYF	TGTGCCAGCAGCGCCCGAGACAGGGGTGGTTCCTACGAGCAGTACTTC
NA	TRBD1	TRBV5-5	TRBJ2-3	CASSLEWVGTGFTDTQYF	TGTGCCAGCAGCTTGGAGTGGGTTGGGACAGGGTTCACAGATACGCAGTATTTT
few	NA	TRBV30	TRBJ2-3	CAWSTDTFTQYF	TGTGCCTGGAGTACGGACACTTTCACGCAGTATTTT
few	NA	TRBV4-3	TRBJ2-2	CASSQLNTGELFF	TGCGCCAGCAGCCAATTAAACACCGGGGAGCTGTTTTTT
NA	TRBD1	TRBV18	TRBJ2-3	CASSPGTGYLDTQYF	TGTGCCAGCTCACCCGGGACAGGCTACTTAGATACGCAGTATTTT
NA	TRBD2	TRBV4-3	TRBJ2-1	CASSQDWGEGYNEQFF	TGCGCCAGCAGCCAAGATTGGGGGGAGGGCTACAATGAGCAGTTCTTC
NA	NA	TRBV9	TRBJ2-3	CASSAKQGEGTDTQYF	TGTGCCAGCAGCGCCAAACAGGGAGAGGGTACAGATACGCAGTATTTT
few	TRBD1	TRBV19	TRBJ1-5	CASSYGTGFHQPQHF	TGTGCCAGTAGTTACGGGACAGGGTTCCATCAGCCCCAGCATTTT
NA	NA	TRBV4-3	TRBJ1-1	CASSQRGGTEAFF	TGCGCCAGCAGCCAGAGAGGAGGTACTGAAGCTTTCTTT
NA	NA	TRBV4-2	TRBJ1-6	CASSQDGGLSRSPLHF	TGTGCCAGCAGCCAAGATGGGGGACTCTCCAGATCACCCCTCCACTTT
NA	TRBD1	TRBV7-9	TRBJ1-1	CASSYPQGANTEAFF	TGTGCCAGCAGCTACCCACAGGGGGCGAACACTGAAGCTTTCTTT
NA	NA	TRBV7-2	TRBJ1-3	CASSFQGSGNTIYF	TGTGCCAGCAGCTTTCAGGGGTCCGGAAACACCATATATTTT
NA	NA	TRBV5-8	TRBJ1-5	CASSRGGYSNQPQHF	TGTGCCAGCAGCCGAGGGGGATATAGCAATCAGCCCCAGCATTTT
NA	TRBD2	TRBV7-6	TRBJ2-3	CASSPPSGREDTQYF	TGTGCCAGCAGCCCCCCTAGCGGGAGGGAAGATACGCAGTATTTT
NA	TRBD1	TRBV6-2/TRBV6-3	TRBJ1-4	CASSYTGGRANEKLFF	TGTGCCAGCAGTTACACAGGGGGCCGGGCTAATGAAAAACTGTTTTTT
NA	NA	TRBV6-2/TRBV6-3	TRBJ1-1	CASSYSGGTEAFF	TGTGCCAGCAGTTACTCAGGGGGAACTGAAGCTTTCTTT
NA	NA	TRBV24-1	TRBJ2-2	CATSDSRGTANTGELFF	TGTGCCACCAGTGATTCCCGCGGGACAGCGAACACCGGGGAGCTGTTTTTT
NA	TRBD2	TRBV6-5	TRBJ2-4	CASSAGLAGNIQYF	TGTGCCAGCAGCGCTGGACTAGCGGGAAACATTCAGTACTTC
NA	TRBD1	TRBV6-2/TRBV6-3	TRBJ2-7	CASSHGTGPSYEQYF	TGTGCCAGCAGCCACGGGACAGGGCCCTCCTACGAGCAGTACTTC